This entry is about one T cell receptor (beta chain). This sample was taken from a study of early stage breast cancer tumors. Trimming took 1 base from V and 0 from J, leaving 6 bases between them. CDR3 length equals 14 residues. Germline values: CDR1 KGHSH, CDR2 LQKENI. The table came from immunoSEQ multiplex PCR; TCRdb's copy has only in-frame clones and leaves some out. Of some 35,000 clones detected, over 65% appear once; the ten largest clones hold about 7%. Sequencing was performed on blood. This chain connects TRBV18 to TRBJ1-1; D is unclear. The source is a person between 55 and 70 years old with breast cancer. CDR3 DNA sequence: TGTGCCAGCTCACCACAGACGTTGAACACTGAAGCTTTCTTT. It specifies CASSPQTLNTEAFF.